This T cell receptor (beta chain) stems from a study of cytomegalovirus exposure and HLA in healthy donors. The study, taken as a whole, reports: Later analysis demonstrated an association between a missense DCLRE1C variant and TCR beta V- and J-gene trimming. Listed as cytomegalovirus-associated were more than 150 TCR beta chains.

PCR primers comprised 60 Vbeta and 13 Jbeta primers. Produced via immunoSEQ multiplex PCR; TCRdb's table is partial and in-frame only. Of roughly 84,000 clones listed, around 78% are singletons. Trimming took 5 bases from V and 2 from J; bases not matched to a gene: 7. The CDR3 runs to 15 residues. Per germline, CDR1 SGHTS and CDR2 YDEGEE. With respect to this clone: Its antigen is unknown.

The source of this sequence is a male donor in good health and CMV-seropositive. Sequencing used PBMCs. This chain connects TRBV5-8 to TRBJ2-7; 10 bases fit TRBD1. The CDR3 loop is CASSRRDRGPYEQYF. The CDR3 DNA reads TGTGCCAGCAGTCGCCGGGACAGGGGCCCCTACGAGCAGTACTTC.